This T cell receptor beta chain was recorded in a study of blood T cell repertoires in COVID-19. Study as a whole: COVID-19 samples from acute and convalescent phases originated in the United States, Italy and Spain.

TCRdb's table, derived via immunoSEQ multiplex PCR, lists solely in-frame clones and lacks some. Of 330,000 or so clones in the sample, approximately 89% were seen once. Participants, roughly 18 to 100 years old, spanned under 30 US areas. Looked up from germline, CDR1 is LNHDA and CDR2 is SQIVND (reference sequence). The CDR3 extends over 15 amino acids. Trimming took off 7 bases at V and 4 bases at J, with 19 bases between the two ends. The TCR sequence derives from a middle-aged man in a cohort exposed to, infected with or recovered from COVID-19 (not recorded which). The sample was PBMCs or T cells enriched from blood (not recorded which). J is TRBJ1-1 and V is TRBV19; D unresolved. CDR3 amino acids: CASNYGRGRATEAFF. The CDR3 coding sequence is TGTGCCAGTAATTATGGTCGGGGAAGGGCCACTGAAGCTTTCTTT.